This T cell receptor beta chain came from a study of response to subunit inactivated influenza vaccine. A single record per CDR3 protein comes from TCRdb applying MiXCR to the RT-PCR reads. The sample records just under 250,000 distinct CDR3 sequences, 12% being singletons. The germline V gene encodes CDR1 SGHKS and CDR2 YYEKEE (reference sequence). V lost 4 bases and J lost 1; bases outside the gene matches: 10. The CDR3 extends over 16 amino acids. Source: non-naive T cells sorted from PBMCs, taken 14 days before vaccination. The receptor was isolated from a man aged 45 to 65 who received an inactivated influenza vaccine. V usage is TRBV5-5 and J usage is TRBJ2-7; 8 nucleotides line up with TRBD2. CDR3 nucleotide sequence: TGTGCCAGCAGCCGGGGGGGTAGCGTAAAATCCTACGAGCAGTACTTC. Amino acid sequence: CASSRGGSVKSYEQYF. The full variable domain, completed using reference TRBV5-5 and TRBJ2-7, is DAGVTQSPTHLIKTRGQQVTLRCSPISGHKSVSWYQQVLGQGPQFIFQYYEKEERGRGNFPDRFSARQFPNYSSELNVNALLLGDSALYLCASSRGGSVKSYEQYFGPGTRLTVT.